The 27 T cell receptor beta chains given below trace back to one sample, sequenced in a study of PD-1 blockade in classical Hodgkin lymphoma. Relapses following autologous stem cell transplantation were seen in all patients, with brentuximab vedotin exposure varying. Negative selection with magnetic separation was used to purify CD4+ T cells from thawed PBMCs. Sequencing used immunoSEQ multiplex PCR; TCRdb keeps in-frame clones, though not all of them. The table records nearly 25,000 clones, 80% to 85% of them present only once. The specimen comprised CD4+ T cells from blood, sampled at baseline. The receptors shown here come from a human donor with classical Hodgkin lymphoma.

The sample holds a few counts of this clone. The chain combines TRBV11-2 with TRBJ1-5; the D gene is possibly TRBD1 (5 bases). The CDR3 contains 13 residues. V lost 2 bases and J lost 7, with 9 bases in between. Germline V gene sequence: CDR1 SGHAT, CDR2 FQNNGV. In DNA form, the CDR3 reads TGTGCCAGCAGCTTACAGGGAAGGCAGCCCCAGCATTTT. Protein sequence: CASSLQGRQPQHF. The entire variable domain, with the rest obtained from reference TRBV11-2 and TRBJ1-5, is as follows: EAGVAQSPRYKIIEKRQSVAFWCNPISGHATLYWYQQILGQGPKLLIQFQNNGVVDDSQLPKDRFSAERLKGVDSTLKIQPAKLEDSAVYLCASSLQGRQPQHFGDGTRLSIL.

This clone was counted only a few times. V is TRBV6-4 and J is TRBJ1-2; D remains ambiguous. This CDR3 has 13 amino acids. Deletions cut 6 bases from V and 0 bases from J, with 8 bases between. Germline V CDR1 and CDR2: MRHNA, SNTAGT. The CDR3 spells CASRGSSNYGYTF. The CDR3 DNA reads as TGTGCCAGCAGGGGGTCGTCTAACTATGGCTACACCTTC.

The chain combines TRBV7-2 with TRBJ1-5; 11 bases line up with TRBD1. CDR1 SGHTA and CDR2 FQGNSA come from the germline V gene. This CDR3 is 15 amino acids long. V shed 4 bases and J 7 bases; nucleotides not matched to a gene: 6. This CDR3 reads CASSYRTGGRQPQHF. In DNA, the CDR3 is TGTGCCAGCAGCTACCGGACAGGGGGCCGCCAGCCCCAGCATTTT.

The rearrangement links TRBV7-8 to TRBJ1-2; no reliable D call. The CDR3 sequence is 15 residues long. Germline V gives CDR1 SGHVS, CDR2 FQNEAQ. V was shortened by 1 base and J by 8 bases, with 17 bases between the two germline ends. The CDR3 is CASSLEGARPQGYTF. Written as DNA, the CDR3 is TGTGCCAGCAGCTTAGAGGGCGCCAGGCCCCAAGGCTACACCTTC.

The chain uses TRBV7-8 and TRBJ1-1; no clear D. Germline-derived CDR1 and CDR2 are SGHVS and FQNEAQ. CDR3 size: 14 residues. V was cut by 1 base and J by 5 bases, with 11 bases left in between. The CDR3, as DNA: TGTGCCAGCAGCTTAGTGTGGAGTAGGACTGAAGCTTTCTTT. It specifies CASSLVWSRTEAFF.

The rearrangement uses TRBV6-1 and TRBJ2-3; D not certain. Germline-derived CDR1 and CDR2 are MNHNS and SASEGT. Trimming removed 3 bases from V and 3 bases from J, with 7 bases in between. CDR3 length equals 13 residues. The CDR3 loop reads CASSETLTDTQYF. The CDR3 DNA reads TGTGCCAGCAGTGAGACTCTAACAGATACGCAGTATTTT.

The chain combines TRBV6-5 with TRBJ2-5; D may correspond to TRBD1 or TRBD2 (5 bases each). Looked up from germline, CDR1 is MNHEY and CDR2 is SVGAGI. The CDR3 is 13 residues long. The V end lost 5 bases, the J end lost 5 bases, and 12 bases lay between the germline ends. The CDR3 loop is CASSTQWGETQYF. The CDR3 nucleotides are TGTGCCAGCAGTACACAGTGGGGGGAGACCCAGTACTTC.

The V call is TRBV18, the J call TRBJ1-5, with a weak D call TRBD1 (5 bases). Germline loops: CDR1 KGHSH, CDR2 LQKENI. V was cut by 3 bases and J by 2 bases, with 11 bases left in between. The CDR3 is 15 amino acids. CDR3 sequence reads: CASSPGQGGNQPQHF. The DNA for the CDR3 is TGTGCCAGCTCACCCGGTCAGGGTGGCAATCAGCCCCAGCATTTT.

The V call is TRBV9, the J call TRBJ2-5, with TRBD2 matching over 9 bases. The CDR3 runs 14 residues. J lost 5 bases, V lost 3 bases, and 5 bases had no gene match. Germline V CDR1 and CDR2: SGDLS, YYNGEE. The DNA for the CDR3 is TGTGCCAGCAGCGGCGGGGGGGCCAGGGAGACCCAGTACTTC. Its protein product is CASSGGGARETQYF.

V is TRBV5-4 and J is TRBJ2-3, with 7 bases aligning to TRBD2. From germline, CDR1 is SGHNT and CDR2 YYREEE (reference sequence). The CDR3 runs 16 residues. After removal of 0 bases from V and 0 bases from J, the junction contained 4 bases not matched to a gene. CDR3 loop: CASSLELALSTDTQYF. The CDR3 bases are TGTGCCAGCAGCTTGGAACTAGCGCTAAGCACAGATACGCAGTATTTT.

This chain joins TRBV27 and TRBJ1-6; D is undetermined. V was clipped by 6 bases and J by 0 bases, with 0 bases between them. CDR1 and CDR2 from the germline V gene are MNHEY and SMNVEV (reference sequence). The CDR3 consists of 12 residues. CDR3 residues: CASSSYNSPLHF. CDR3 DNA sequence: TGTGCCAGCAGCTCCTATAATTCACCCCTCCACTTT.

This chain links TRBV28 with TRBJ1-4; D is possibly TRBD1 (6 bases). Germline loops: CDR1 MDHEN, CDR2 SYDVKM. This CDR3 contains 15 residues. The V end lost 3 bases, the J end lost 10 bases, and 18 bases lay between the germline ends. This CDR3 reads CASSLTEGGLAKLFF. Written as DNA, the CDR3 is TGTGCCAGCAGTTTGACCGAGGGGGGGTTGGCAAAACTGTTTTTT.

The chain carries TRBV5-4 and TRBJ2-7, with 9 positions matching TRBD2. After removal of 4 bases from V and 0 bases from J, the junction contained 8 bases not matched to a gene. Germline loops: CDR1 SGHNT, CDR2 YYREEE (reference sequence). This CDR3 is built from 16 residues. The CDR3 loop reads CASSRGGAESSYEQYF. The CDR3 DNA reads TGTGCCAGCAGCCGCGGGGGGGCCGAAAGCTCCTACGAGCAGTACTTC.

The chain joins TRBV4-3 to TRBJ2-1; 10 bases line up with TRBD2. The V gene's germline CDR1 is LGHNA and CDR2 YSLEER. This CDR3 has 15 amino acids. V lost 0 bases and J lost 10; bases outside the gene matches: 6. CDR3 DNA sequence: TGCGCCAGCAGCCAAGATCGGCTAGCGGGGGCCGAGCAGTTCTTC. It translates to CASSQDRLAGAEQFF.

This clone was observed once. The chain recombines TRBV27 with TRBJ2-3; the D call may be TRBD1 or TRBD2 (5 bases each). V lost 5 bases and J 0 bases, leaving 12 bases between the germline ends. Germline V lookup: CDR1 MNHEY, CDR2 SMNVEV (reference sequence). This CDR3 is built from 15 residues. The CDR3 DNA sequence: TGTGCCAGCAGTACCCGGGACCTTAGCACAGATACGCAGTATTTT. It yields the protein CASSTRDLSTDTQYF.

A single count supports this clone. The chain joins TRBV7-2 to TRBJ1-5; tentative D call: TRBD1 (5 bases). Germline assignment: CDR1 SGHTA and CDR2 FQGNSA. Trimming took off 5 bases at V and 0 bases at J, with 11 bases between the two ends. The CDR3 totals 15 residues. CDR3 sequence: CASSIMTDSNQPQHF. The CDR3 region has the DNA TGTGCCAGCAGCATAATGACAGATAGCAATCAGCCCCAGCATTTT.

The genes are TRBV30 and TRBJ2-2, with a tentative D call TRBD1 (6 bases). The length of the CDR3 is 15 residues. The germline gives CDR1 GTSNPN, CDR2 SVGIG (reference sequence). V lost 0 bases and J lost 3, with 11 bases in between. CDR3 residues: CAWSVGPGDTGELFF. The CDR3 DNA reads TGTGCCTGGAGTGTAGGGCCAGGGGACACCGGGGAGCTGTTTTTT.

The chain recombines TRBV7-3 with TRBJ1-2; D unclear. The CDR3 totals 15 residues. Per germline, CDR1 SGHTA and CDR2 FQGTGA. Trimming removed 2 bases from V and 5 bases from J, with 15 bases in between. CDR3 residues: CASSLGPGSQYGYTF. The CDR3 DNA is TGTGCCAGCAGCTTAGGCCCGGGAAGCCAATATGGCTACACCTTC.

The chain uses TRBV7-8 and TRBJ2-7; unclear D gene. The V end lost 1 base, the J end lost 6 bases, and 4 bases lay between the germline ends. The CDR3 covers 11 residues. Germline CDR1 reads SGHVS; CDR2 reads FQNEAQ. The CDR3 sequence: CASSLGVEQYF. For the CDR3, the DNA is TGTGCCAGCAGCTTAGGAGTCGAGCAGTACTTC.

Written as DNA, the CDR3 is TGCGCCAGCAGCCAAGATGGGAGGTATAACTATGGCTACACCTTC. It specifies CASSQDGRYNYGYTF. The V and J genes are TRBV4-3 and TRBJ1-2; unclear D gene. The V end lost 0 bases, the J end lost 1 base, and 9 bases lay between the germline ends. This CDR3 comprises 15 residues. The germline CDR1 and CDR2 sequences are LGHNA and YSLEER.

The chain recombines TRBV7-9 with TRBJ1-6; D uncertain. Trimming stripped 3 bases from V and 10 bases from J, with 10 bases between. CDR1 is SEHNR and CDR2 is FQNEAQ in the germline V gene (reference sequence). The CDR3 contains 13 residues. The CDR3: CASSFGRESPLHF. The CDR3, as DNA: TGTGCCAGCAGCTTTGGTAGGGAATCACCCCTCCACTTT. The full variable domain, in which reference TRBV7-9 and TRBJ1-6 provide the parts outside the CDR3, is DTGVSQNPRHKITKRGQNVTFRCDPISEHNRLYWYRQTLGQGPEFLTYFQNEAQLEKSRLLSDRFSAERPKGSFSTLEIQRTEQGDSAMYLCASSFGRESPLHFGNGTRLTVT.

The gene calls are TRBV28 and TRBJ2-6; TRBD1 matches 8 bases. Trimming removed 1 base from V and 2 bases from J; junction bases left unmatched: 1. The CDR3 has 16 amino acids. Germline CDR1 reads MDHEN; CDR2 reads SYDVKM. CDR3 sequence: CASSLYRGTGANVLTF. Written as DNA, the CDR3 is TGTGCCAGCAGTTTATACAGGGGGACTGGGGCCAACGTCCTGACTTTC.

The rearrangement uses TRBV7-8 and TRBJ1-4, with D uncertain. The CDR3 is made up of 17 amino acids. In germline, CDR1 is SGHVS, CDR2 FQNEAQ. V gave up 0 bases and J gave up 4 bases, with 15 bases separating them. The CDR3: CASSLASAGKINEKLFF. As DNA, the CDR3 is TGTGCCAGCAGCTTAGCGTCTGCGGGGAAAATTAATGAAAAACTGTTTTTT. The full variable domain, its missing parts supplied by reference TRBV7-8 and TRBJ1-4, is GAGVSQSPRYKVAKRGQDVALRCDPISGHVSLFWYQQALGQGPEFLTYFQNEAQLDKSGLPSDRFFAERPEGSVSTLKIQRTQQEDSAVYLCASSLASAGKINEKLFFGSGTQLSVL.

V is TRBV18 and J is TRBJ2-2; D tentatively reads TRBD1 or TRBD2 (6 bases each). The CDR3 is 20 residues long. From germline, CDR1 is KGHSH and CDR2 LQKENI. The ends were cut back, 3 bases at V and 4 bases at J, with 27 bases in the middle. The chain's CDR3 is CASSPPGGLGQGYGTGELFF. The CDR3 nucleotides are TGTGCCAGCTCACCTCCCGGAGGGCTAGGTCAGGGGTATGGCACCGGGGAGCTGTTTTTT.

This clone is a singleton in its sample. The chain is built from TRBV7-2 and TRBJ2-3, with a possible D match to TRBD2 (6 bases). Germline CDR1 reads SGHTA; CDR2 reads FQGNSA. V lost 3 bases to trimming and J lost 6 bases, with 7 bases between them. The CDR3 has 12 amino acids. CDR3: CASSFGGDTQYF. CDR3 DNA: TGTGCCAGCAGCTTCGGAGGGGATACGCAGTATTTT.

This clone came up once. The V and J genes are TRBV7-9 and TRBJ1-1; D ambiguous. The V and J ends lost 1 base and 1 base respectively, with 4 bases between them. This CDR3 comprises 13 residues. Germline CDR1 and CDR2: SEHNR and FQNEAQ (reference sequence). CDR3 nucleotides: TGTGCCAGCAGCTTAGAGCCGAACACTGAAGCTTTCTTT. It codes for CASSLEPNTEAFF.

V and J are TRBV7-9 and TRBJ2-2; D might be TRBD1 (5 bases). The CDR3 loop spans 15 amino acids. Germline CDR1 reads SEHNR; CDR2 reads FQNEAQ (reference sequence). The ends were cut back, 1 base at V and 3 bases at J, with 9 bases in the middle. The CDR3 protein is CASSLGQGDTGELFF. CDR3 DNA: TGTGCCAGCAGCTTAGGCCAGGGCGACACCGGGGAGCTGTTTTTT.